The rows below give T cell receptor beta chains drawn from one sample of a study of shared clonotypes between healthy human individuals. Generated by immunoSEQ multiplex PCR, the TCRdb table keeps only in-frame clones and is missing some. The sample has around 2.1 million clones; about 94% are singletons. The sequenced sample consisted of naive CD4+ T cells sorted from blood. These receptors were obtained from a young man in good health. CDR3s include the opening cysteine and the closing phenylalanine or tryptophan. A D gene is named only where the DNA matches it firmly. Rows give clone size only sometimes, using once, few, many, or a class for an expanded clone.

V	D	size	J	CDR3	DNA
TRBV2	NA	NA	TRBJ1-2	CASSVPSGYGYTF	TGTGCCAGCAGTGTACCCTCAGGCTATGGCTACACCTTC
TRBV28	NA	NA	TRBJ2-2	CASSATGELFF	TGTGCCAGCAGCGCAACCGGGGAGCTGTTTTTT
TRBV30	TRBD1	NA	TRBJ1-2	CAWSVTGGGYGYTF	TGTGCCTGGAGTGTCACAGGGGGCGGCTATGGCTACACCTTC
TRBV7-9	TRBD1	once	TRBJ2-5	CASRQGPVAQYF	TGTGCCAGTAGACAGGGTCCAGTGGCCCAGTACTTC
TRBV6-1	NA	NA	TRBJ2-7	CASRDPAYEQYF	TGTGCCAGCCGGGACCCCGCCTACGAGCAGTACTTC
TRBV30	NA	NA	TRBJ1-5	CAWDDSQPQHF	TGTGCCTGGGATGACAGCCAGCCCCAGCATTTT
TRBV5-4	NA	NA	TRBJ1-6	CASSLLEGSSPLHF	TGTGCCAGCAGCTTGTTGGAGGGATCTTCACCCCTCCACTTT
TRBV2	NA	NA	TRBJ1-5	CASSLQVKSNQPQHF	TGTGCCAGCAGTTTACAGGTGAAAAGCAATCAGCCCCAGCATTTT
TRBV5-1	NA	NA	TRBJ2-1	CASSLVLSPGEQFF	TGCGCCAGCAGCTTGGTACTTAGCCCGGGTGAGCAGTTCTTC
TRBV25-1	NA	NA	TRBJ2-1	CASRAPGVGTTNEQFF	TGTGCCAGCAGAGCCCCAGGTGTTGGGACAACCAATGAGCAGTTCTTC
TRBV5-1	NA	NA	TRBJ2-5	CASSLAATQYF	TGCGCCAGCAGCTTGGCGGCTACCCAGTACTTC
TRBV11-2	NA	NA	TRBJ2-5	CASSLGLVMDIRETQYF	TGTGCCAGCAGCTTAGGACTCGTAATGGACATAAGGGAGACCCAGTACTTC
TRBV7-2	TRBD1	NA	TRBJ2-6	CASSLIDRGFVSGANVLTF	TGTGCCAGCAGCTTAATAGACAGGGGCTTTGTGTCTGGGGCCAACGTCCTGACTTTC